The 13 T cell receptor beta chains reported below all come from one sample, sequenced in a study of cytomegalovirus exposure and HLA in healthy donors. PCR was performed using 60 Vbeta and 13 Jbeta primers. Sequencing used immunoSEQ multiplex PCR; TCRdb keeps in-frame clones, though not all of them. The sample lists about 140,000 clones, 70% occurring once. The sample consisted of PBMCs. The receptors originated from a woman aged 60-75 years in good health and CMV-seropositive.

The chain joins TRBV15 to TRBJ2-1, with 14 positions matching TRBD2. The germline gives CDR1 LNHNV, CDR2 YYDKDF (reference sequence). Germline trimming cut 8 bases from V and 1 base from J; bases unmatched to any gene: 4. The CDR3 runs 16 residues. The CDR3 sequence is CATSGTSGRSYNEQFF. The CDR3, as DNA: TGTGCCACCTCCGGGACTAGCGGGAGATCCTACAATGAGCAGTTCTTC.

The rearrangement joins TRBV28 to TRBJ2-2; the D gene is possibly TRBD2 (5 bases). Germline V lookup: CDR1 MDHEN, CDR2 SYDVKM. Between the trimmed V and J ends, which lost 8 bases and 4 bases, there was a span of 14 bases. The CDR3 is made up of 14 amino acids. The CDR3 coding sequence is TGTGCCAGCTTGGACTCTAGCCCCACCGGGGAGCTGTTTTTT. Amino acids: CASLDSSPTGELFF. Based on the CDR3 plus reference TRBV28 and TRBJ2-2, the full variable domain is DVKVTQSSRYLVKRTGEKVFLECVQDMDHENMFWYRQDPGLGLRLIYFSYDVKMKEKGDIPEGYSVSREKKERFSLILESASTNQTSMYLCASLDSSPTGELFFGEGSRLTVL.

CDR3 bases: TGTGCCAGCAGCTTAGAACGGTTCTCTGGAAACACCATATATTTT. It is translated as CASSLERFSGNTIYF. The rearrangement links TRBV11-2 to TRBJ1-3; no firm D call. Trimming cost V 0 bases and J 0 bases, with 6 bases left between them. There are 15 residues in the CDR3. CDR1 and CDR2 (germline): SGHAT, FQNNGV.

The CDR3 loop reads CASRLTGGGPGANVLTF. The DNA of the CDR3 is TGCGCCAGCAGGTTGACAGGGGGCGGGCCTGGGGCCAACGTCCTGACTTTC. The rearrangement links TRBV10-2 to TRBJ2-6; 10 nucleotides agree with TRBD1. V gave up 6 bases and J gave up 2 bases; unmatched junction bases: 7. The V gene's germline CDR1 is WSHSY and CDR2 SAAADI. The CDR3 sequence is 17 residues long.

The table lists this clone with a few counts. The CDR3 sequence is CSVETGSGYTF. The CDR3 coding sequence is TGCAGCGTTGAAACAGGGAGTGGCTACACCTTC. The chain is built from TRBV29-1 and TRBJ1-2; D is possibly TRBD1 (6 bases). The length of the CDR3 is 11 residues. Trimming took off 2 bases at V and 7 bases at J, with 8 bases between the two ends. Germline V gene data show CDR1 as SQVTM and CDR2 as ANQGSEA. Full variable domain (remainder filled in from reference TRBV29-1 and TRBJ1-2): SAVISQKPSRDICQRGTSLTIQCQVDSQVTMMFWYRQQPGQSLTLIATANQGSEATYESGFVIDKFPISRPNLTFSTLTVSNMSPEDSSIYLCSVETGSGYTFGSGTRLTVV.

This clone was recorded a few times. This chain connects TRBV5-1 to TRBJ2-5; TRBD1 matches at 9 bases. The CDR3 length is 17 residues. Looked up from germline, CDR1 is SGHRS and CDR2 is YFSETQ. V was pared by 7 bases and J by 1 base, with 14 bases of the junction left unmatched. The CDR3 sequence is CASATGGVGLFQETQYF. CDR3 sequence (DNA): TGCGCCAGCGCTACAGGGGGCGTAGGCCTTTTCCAAGAGACCCAGTACTTC.

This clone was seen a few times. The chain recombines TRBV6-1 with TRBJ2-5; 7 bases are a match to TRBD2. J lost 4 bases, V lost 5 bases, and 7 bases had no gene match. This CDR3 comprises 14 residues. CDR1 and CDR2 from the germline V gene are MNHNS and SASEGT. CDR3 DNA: TGTGCCAGCAGTCCCCGGGGCGGGAGAGAGACCCAGTACTTC. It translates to CASSPRGGRETQYF.

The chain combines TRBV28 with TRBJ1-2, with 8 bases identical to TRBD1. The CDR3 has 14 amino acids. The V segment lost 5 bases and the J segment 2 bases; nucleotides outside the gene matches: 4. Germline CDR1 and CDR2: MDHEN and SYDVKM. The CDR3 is CASSVRTGNYGYTF. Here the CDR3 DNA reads TGTGCCAGCAGTGTGAGGACAGGGAACTATGGCTACACCTTC.

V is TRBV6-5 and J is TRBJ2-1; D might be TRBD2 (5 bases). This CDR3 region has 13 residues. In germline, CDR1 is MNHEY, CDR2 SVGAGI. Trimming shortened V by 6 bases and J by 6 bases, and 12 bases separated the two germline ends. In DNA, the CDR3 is TGTGCCAGCAGCGGGAATCCTCGCAATGAGCAGTTCTTC. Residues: CASSGNPRNEQFF.

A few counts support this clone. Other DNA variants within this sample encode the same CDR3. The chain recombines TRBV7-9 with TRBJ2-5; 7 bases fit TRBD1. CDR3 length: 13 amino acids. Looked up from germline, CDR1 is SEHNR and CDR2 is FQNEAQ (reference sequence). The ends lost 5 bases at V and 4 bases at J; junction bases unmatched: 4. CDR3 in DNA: TGTGCCAGCAGCCGCCGGACAGGAGAGACCCAGTACTTC. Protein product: CASSRRTGETQYF.

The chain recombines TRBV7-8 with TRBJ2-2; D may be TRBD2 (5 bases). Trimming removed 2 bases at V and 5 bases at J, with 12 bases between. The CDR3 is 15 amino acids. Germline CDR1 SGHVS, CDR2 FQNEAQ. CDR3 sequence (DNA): TGTGCCAGCAGCTTACGGGATTTCCAAACCGGGGAGCTGTTTTTT. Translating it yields CASSLRDFQTGELFF.

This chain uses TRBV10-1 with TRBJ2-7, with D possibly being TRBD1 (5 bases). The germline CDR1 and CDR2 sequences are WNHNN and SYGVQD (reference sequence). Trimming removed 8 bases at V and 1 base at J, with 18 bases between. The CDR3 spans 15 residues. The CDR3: CASAPTGAPSYEQYF. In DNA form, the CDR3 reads TGCGCCAGCGCTCCTACAGGTGCCCCTTCCTACGAGCAGTACTTC.

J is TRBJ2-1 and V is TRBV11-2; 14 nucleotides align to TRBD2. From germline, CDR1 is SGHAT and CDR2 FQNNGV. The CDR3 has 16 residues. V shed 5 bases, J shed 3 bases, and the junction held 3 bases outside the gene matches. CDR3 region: CASSLGTSGGYNEQFF. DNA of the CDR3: TGTGCCAGCAGCCTCGGGACTAGCGGGGGCTACAATGAGCAGTTCTTC.